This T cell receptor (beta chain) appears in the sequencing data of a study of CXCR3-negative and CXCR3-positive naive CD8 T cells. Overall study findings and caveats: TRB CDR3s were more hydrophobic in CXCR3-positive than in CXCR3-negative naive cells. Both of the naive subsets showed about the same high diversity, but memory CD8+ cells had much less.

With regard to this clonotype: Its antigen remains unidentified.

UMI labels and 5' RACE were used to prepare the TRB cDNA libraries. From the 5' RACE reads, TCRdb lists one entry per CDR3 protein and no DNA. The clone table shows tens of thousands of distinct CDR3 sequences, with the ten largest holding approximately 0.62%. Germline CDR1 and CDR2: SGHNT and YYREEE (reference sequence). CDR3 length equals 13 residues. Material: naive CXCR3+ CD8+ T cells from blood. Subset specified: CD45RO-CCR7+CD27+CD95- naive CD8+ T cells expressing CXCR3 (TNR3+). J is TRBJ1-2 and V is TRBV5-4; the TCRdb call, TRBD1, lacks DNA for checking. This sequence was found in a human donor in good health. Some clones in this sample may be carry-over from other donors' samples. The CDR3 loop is CASSLVQGGGYTF.